This T cell receptor (beta chain) was sequenced for a study of vaccination and CD4 T cells after COVID-19. Study overall: Collection of post-COVID samples occurred a median approximately 100 days after diagnosis, spanning a range of 35 to 161. Control cultures were supplied with a CEFX pool, an HIV-1 Nef pool, or no peptide at all.

At the Johns Hopkins FTIC core, DNA taken from cultured CD4+ T cells was sequenced by way of the Oncomine TCR Beta short-read assay. From the PCR reads, TCRdb called clonotypes with MiXCR, one entry per CDR3 protein. The repertoire consists of 15,000 to 20,000 distinct CDR3 sequences, with roughly 58% occurring once and the leading ten covering 6.6%. Treatment: roughly ten-day PBMC culture with coronavirus spike peptide pools or control peptides (ViraFEST assay). General study points: Vaccine-specific clones in convalescent patients were spike mono-reactive in 304 of 307 cases.

This clonotype has just a few counts. What it binds is unknown. The CDR3 is 13 residues long. V shed 6 bases, J shed 3 bases, and the junction held 2 bases outside the gene matches. The germline CDR1 and CDR2 sequences are ENHRY and SYGVKD. The origin of this receptor is a human donor who had recovered from COVID-19. The rearrangement links TRBV10-3 to TRBJ2-5; 9 nucleotides align to TRBD1. Specimen: CD4+ T cells from blood, cultured in vitro, collected before SARS-CoV-2 vaccination. CDR3 sequence (DNA): TGTGCCATCAGCCGGACAGGGGAAGAGACCCAGTACTTC. This sequence encodes CAISRTGEETQYF.